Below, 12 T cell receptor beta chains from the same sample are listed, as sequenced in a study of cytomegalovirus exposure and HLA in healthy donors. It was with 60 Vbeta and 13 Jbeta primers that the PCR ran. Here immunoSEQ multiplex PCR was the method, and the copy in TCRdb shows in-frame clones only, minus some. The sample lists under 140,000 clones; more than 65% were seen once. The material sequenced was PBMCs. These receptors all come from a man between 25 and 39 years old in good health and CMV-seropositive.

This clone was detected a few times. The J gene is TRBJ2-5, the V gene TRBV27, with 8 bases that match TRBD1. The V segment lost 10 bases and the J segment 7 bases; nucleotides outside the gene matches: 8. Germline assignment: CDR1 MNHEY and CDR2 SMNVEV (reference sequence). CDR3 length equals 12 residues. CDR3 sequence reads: CATRQGIGTQYF. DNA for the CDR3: TGTGCCACCAGACAGGGGATCGGGACCCAGTACTTC.

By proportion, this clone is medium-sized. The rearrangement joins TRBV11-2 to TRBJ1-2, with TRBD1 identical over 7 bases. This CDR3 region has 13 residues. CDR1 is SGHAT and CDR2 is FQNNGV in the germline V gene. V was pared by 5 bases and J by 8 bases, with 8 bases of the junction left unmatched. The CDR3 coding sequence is TGTGCCAGCAGCACCGGGACAGAGCGGGGCTACACCTTC. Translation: CASSTGTERGYTF.

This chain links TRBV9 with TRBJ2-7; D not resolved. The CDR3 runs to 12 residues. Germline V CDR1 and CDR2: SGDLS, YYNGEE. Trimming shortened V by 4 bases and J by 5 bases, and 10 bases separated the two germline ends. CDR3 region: CASSPESHEQYF. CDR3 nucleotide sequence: TGTGCCAGCAGCCCCGAGTCACACGAGCAGTACTTC.

CDR3 sequence: CASSSSGGSGANVLTF. The DNA for the CDR3 is TGCGCCAGCAGTTCTAGCGGGGGGTCTGGGGCCAACGTCCTGACTTTC. V and J are TRBV5-1 and TRBJ2-6, with 11 bases aligning to TRBD2. Germline V CDR1 and CDR2: SGHRS, YFSETQ. The CDR3 runs 16 residues. The ends lost 5 bases at V and 1 base at J; junction bases unmatched: 2.

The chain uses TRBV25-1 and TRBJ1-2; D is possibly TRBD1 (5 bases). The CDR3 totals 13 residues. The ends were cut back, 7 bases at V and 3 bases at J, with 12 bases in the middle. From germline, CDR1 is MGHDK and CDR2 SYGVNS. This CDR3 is CASTGRDDYGYTF. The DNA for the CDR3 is TGTGCCAGCACGGGCAGGGATGACTATGGCTACACCTTC.

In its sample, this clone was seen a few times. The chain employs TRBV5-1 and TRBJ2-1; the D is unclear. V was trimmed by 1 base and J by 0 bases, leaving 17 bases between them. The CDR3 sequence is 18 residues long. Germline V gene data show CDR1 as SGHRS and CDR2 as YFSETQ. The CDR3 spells CASSLRSSLSFSYNEQFF. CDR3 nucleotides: TGCGCCAGCAGCTTGAGATCCTCACTTTCCTTCTCCTACAATGAGCAGTTCTTC.

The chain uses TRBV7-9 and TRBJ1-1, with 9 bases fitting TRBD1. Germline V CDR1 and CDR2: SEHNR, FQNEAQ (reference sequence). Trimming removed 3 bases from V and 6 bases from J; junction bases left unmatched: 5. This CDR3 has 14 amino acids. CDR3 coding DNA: TGTGCCAGCAGCTTGGGACAGGGAGGGCCTGAAGCTTTCTTT. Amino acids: CASSLGQGGPEAFF.

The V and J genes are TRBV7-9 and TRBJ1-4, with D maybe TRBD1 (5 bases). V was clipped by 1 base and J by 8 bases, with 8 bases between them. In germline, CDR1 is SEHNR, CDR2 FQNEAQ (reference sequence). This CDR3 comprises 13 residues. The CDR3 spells CASSLVGVEKLFF. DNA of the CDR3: TGTGCCAGCAGCTTAGTAGGGGTGGAAAAACTGTTTTTT.

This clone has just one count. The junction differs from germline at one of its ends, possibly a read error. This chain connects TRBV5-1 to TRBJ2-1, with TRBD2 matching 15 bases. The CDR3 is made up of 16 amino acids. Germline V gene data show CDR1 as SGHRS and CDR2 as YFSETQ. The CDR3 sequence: CASSLGGLAGGNEQLF. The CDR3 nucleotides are TGCGCCAGCAGCTTGGGAGGACTAGCGGGAGGGAATGAGCAGCTCTTC.

DNA of the CDR3: TGTGCCAGCAGTTCCAGGGGGAACGGCTACACCTTC. Residues: CASSSRGNGYTF. V and J are TRBV28 and TRBJ1-2, with TRBD1 matching 7 bases. This CDR3 spans 12 amino acids. Germline V gives CDR1 MDHEN, CDR2 SYDVKM. V trimming: 4 bases; J trimming: 8 bases; junction bases outside the gene matches: 4.

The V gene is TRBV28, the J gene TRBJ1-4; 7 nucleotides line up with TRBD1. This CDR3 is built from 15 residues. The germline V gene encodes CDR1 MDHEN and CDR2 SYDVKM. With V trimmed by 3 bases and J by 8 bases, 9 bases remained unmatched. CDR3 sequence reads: CASSLVDRAGEKLFF. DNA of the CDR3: TGTGCCAGCAGTTTGGTCGACAGGGCAGGGGAAAAACTGTTTTTT.

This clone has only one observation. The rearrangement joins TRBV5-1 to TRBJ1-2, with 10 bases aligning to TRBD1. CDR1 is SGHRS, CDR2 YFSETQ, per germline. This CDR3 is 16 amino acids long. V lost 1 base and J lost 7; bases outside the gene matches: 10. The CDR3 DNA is TGCGCCAGCAGCTTGACCGCGGGACAGGGGTCCAGTGGCTACACCTTC. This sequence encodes CASSLTAGQGSSGYTF.